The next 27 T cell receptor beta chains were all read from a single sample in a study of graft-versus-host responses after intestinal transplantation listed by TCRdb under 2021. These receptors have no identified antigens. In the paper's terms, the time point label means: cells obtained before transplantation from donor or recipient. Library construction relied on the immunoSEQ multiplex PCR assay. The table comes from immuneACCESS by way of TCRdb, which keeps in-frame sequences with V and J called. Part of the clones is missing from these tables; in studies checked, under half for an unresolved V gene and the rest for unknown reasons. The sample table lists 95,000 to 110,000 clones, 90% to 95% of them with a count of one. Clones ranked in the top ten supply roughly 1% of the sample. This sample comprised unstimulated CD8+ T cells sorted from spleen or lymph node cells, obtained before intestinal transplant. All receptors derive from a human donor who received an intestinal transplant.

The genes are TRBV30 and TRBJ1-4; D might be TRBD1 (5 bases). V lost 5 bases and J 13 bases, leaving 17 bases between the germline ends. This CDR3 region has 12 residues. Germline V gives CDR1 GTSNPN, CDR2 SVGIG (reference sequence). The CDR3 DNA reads TGTGCCTGGGGGTATTCGCGTGACAGACTGTTTTTT. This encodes CAWGYSRDRLFF.

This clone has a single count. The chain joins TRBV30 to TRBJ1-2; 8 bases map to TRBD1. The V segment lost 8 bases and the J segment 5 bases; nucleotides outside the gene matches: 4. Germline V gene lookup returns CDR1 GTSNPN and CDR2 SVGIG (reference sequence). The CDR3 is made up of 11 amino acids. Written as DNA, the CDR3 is TGTGCCGGCCGGACAGGGTATGGCTACACCTTC. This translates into CAGRTGYGYTF.

The CDR3 nucleotides read TGTGCCAGCAGGATAGGTGAAAAACTGTTTTTT. Encoded protein: CASRIGEKLFF. V gene TRBV6-1 combines with J gene TRBJ1-4; D not certain. The CDR3 is made up of 11 amino acids. From germline, CDR1 is MNHNS and CDR2 SASEGT. The V end lost 6 bases, the J end lost 7 bases, and 6 bases lay between the germline ends.

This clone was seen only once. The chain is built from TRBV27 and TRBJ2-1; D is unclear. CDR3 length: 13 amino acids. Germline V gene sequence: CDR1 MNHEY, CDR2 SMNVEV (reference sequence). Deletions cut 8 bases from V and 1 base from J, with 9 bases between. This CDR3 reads CASRSESYNEQFF. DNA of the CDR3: TGTGCCAGCCGATCAGAGTCCTACAATGAGCAGTTCTTC.

The CDR3 coding sequence is TGTGCCAGCAGCTTAGGGTCTGAAGCTTTCTTT. This gives the protein CASSLGSEAFF. The V gene is TRBV7-9, the J gene TRBJ1-1; D is undetermined. V lost 1 base, J lost 6 bases, and 3 bases lay in between. The germline V gene has CDR1 SEHNR and CDR2 FQNEAQ (reference sequence). CDR3 length equals 11 residues.

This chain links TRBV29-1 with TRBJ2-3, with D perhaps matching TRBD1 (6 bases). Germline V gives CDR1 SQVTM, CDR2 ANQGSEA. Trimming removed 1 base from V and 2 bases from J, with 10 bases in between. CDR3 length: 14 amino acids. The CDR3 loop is CSVEGGPYTDTQYF. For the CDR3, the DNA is TGCAGCGTTGAAGGGGGGCCCTACACAGATACGCAGTATTTT.

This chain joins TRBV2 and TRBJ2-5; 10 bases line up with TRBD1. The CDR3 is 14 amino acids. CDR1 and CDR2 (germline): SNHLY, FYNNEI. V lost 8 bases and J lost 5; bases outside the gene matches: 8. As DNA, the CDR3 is TGTGCCAGCGTGGACAGGGGGGTTCGGGAGACCCAGTACTTC. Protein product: CASVDRGVRETQYF.

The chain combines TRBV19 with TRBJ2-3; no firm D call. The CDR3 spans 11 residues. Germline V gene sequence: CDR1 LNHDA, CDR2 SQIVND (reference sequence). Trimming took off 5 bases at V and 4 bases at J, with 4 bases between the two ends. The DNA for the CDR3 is TGTGCCAGTAGTCTGGCAGATACGCAGTATTTT. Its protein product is CASSLADTQYF.

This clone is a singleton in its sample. The CDR3 spells CASSPTSRGLVWGYTF. As DNA, the CDR3 is TGTGCCAGCAGTCCGACGTCAAGGGGGTTGGTGTGGGGCTACACCTTC. The chain couples TRBV25-1 to TRBJ1-2; a weak D match, TRBD1 (6 bases). The germline V gene has CDR1 MGHDK and CDR2 SYGVNS. There are 16 residues in the CDR3. The V and J ends lost 5 bases and 8 bases respectively, with 24 bases between them.

The CDR3 loop is CASRRGFSYNSPLHF. CDR3 nucleotides: TGTGCCAGCAGGAGGGGGTTTTCCTATAATTCACCCCTCCACTTT. The rearrangement links TRBV7-2 to TRBJ1-6; D may be TRBD1 (6 bases). The CDR3 has 15 residues. Trimming took 6 bases from V and 1 from J, leaving 10 bases between them. Germline CDR1 is SGHTA and CDR2 is FQGNSA. The full variable domain, rest sourced from reference TRBV7-2 and TRBJ1-6, is GAGVSQSPSNKVTEKGKDVELRCDPISGHTALYWYRQSLGQGLEFLIYFQGNSAPDKSGLPSDRFSAERTGGSVSTLTIQRTQQEDSAVYLCASRRGFSYNSPLHFGNGTRLTVT.

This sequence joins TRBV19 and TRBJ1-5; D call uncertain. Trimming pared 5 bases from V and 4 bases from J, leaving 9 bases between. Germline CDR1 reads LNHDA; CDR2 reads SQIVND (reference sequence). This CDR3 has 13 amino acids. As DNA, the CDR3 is TGTGCCAGTAGTCCCTCACTTAATCAGCCCCAGCATTTT. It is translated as CASSPSLNQPQHF.

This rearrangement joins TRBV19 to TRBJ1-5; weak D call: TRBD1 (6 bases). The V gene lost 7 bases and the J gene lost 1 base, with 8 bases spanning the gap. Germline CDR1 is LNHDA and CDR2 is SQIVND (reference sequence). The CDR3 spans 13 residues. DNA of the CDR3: TGTGCCAGTACAACAGGGAGCAATCAGCCCCAGCATTTT. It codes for CASTTGSNQPQHF.

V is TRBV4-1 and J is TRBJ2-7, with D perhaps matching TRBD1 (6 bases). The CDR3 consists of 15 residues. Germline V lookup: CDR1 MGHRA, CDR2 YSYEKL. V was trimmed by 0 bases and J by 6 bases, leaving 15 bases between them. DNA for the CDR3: TGCGCCAGCAGCCAAGAGGTACAGGGAGATAGCGAGCAGTACTTC. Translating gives CASSQEVQGDSEQYF.

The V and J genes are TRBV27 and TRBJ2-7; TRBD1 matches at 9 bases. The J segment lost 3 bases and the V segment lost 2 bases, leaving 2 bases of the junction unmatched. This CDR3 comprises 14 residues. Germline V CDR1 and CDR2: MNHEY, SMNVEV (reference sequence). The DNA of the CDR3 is TGTGCCAGCAGTTTAAGGACAGGGGTCTACGAGCAGTACTTC. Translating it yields CASSLRTGVYEQYF.

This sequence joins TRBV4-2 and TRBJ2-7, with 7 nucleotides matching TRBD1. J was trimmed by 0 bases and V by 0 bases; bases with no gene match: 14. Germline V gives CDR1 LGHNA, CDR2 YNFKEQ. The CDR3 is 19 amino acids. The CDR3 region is CASSQEIVAQGQSSYEQYF. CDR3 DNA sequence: TGTGCCAGCAGCCAAGAGATTGTGGCCCAGGGACAGTCCTCCTACGAGCAGTACTTC.

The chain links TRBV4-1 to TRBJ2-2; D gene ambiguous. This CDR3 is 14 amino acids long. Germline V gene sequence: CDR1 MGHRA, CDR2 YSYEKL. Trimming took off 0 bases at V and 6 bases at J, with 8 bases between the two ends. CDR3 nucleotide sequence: TGCGCCAGCAGCCAAGATTTGGCCTCCGGGGAGCTGTTTTTT. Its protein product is CASSQDLASGELFF.

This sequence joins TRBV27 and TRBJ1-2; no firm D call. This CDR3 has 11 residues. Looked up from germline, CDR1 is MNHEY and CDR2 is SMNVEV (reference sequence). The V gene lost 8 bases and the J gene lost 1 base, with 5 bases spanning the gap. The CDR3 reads CASFGNYGYTF. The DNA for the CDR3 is TGTGCCAGCTTTGGTAACTATGGCTACACCTTC.

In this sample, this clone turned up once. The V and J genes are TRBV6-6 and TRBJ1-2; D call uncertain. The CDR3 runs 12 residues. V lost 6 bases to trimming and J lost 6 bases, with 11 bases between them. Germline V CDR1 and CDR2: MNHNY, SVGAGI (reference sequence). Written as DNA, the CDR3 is TGTGCCAGCAGGAACCCGAACCATGGCTACACCTTC. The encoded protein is CASRNPNHGYTF.

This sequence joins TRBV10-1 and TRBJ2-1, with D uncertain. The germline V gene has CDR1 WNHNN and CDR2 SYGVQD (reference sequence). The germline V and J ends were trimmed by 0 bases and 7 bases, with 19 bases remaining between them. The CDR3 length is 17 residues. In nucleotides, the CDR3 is TGCGCCAGCAGTGAGTCGGGCCCAAACACCCCTGATAATGAGCAGTTCTTC. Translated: CASSESGPNTPDNEQFF.

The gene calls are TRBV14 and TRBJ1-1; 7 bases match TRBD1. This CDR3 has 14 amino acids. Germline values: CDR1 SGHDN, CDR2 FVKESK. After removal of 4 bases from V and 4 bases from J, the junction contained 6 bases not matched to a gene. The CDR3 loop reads CASSLRQGGTEAFF. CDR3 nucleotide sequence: TGTGCCAGCAGCCTGCGACAGGGTGGCACTGAAGCTTTCTTT.

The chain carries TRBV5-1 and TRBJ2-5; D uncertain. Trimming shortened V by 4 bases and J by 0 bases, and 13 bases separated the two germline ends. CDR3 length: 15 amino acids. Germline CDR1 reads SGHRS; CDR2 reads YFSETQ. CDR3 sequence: CASSAYREYQETQYF. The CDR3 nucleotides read TGCGCCAGCAGCGCTTACAGAGAGTACCAAGAGACCCAGTACTTC.

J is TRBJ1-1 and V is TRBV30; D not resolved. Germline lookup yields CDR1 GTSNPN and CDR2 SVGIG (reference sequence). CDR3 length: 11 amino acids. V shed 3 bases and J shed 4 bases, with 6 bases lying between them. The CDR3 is CAWRDFTEAFF. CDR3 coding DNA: TGTGCCTGGAGGGACTTCACTGAAGCTTTCTTT.

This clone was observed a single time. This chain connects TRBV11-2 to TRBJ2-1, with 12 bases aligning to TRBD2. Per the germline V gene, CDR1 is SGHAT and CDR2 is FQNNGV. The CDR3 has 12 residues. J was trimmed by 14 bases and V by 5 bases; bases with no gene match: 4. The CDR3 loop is CASSIRTSGKFF. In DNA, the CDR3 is TGTGCCAGCAGCATAAGGACTAGCGGGAAGTTCTTC.

The CDR3 DNA is TGCAGCGTTGCTCAAGAGACCCAGTACTTC. Protein product: CSVAQETQYF. The rearrangement uses TRBV29-1 and TRBJ2-5; D remains ambiguous. The V end lost 4 bases, the J end lost 2 bases, and 2 bases lay between the germline ends. The CDR3 totals 10 residues. Germline CDR1 and CDR2: SQVTM and ANQGSEA.

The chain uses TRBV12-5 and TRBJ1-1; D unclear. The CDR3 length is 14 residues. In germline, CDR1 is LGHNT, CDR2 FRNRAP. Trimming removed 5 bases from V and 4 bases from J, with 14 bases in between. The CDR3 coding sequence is TGTGCTAGTGGTACAACCGTGGGGAGCACTGAAGCTTTCTTT. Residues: CASGTTVGSTEAFF.

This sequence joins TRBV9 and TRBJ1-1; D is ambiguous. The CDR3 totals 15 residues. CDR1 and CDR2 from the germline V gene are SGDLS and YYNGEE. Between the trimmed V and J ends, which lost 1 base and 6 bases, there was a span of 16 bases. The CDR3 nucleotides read TGTGCCAGCAGCGTATTCGGAATTGAGGTGTCTGAAGCTTTCTTT. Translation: CASSVFGIEVSEAFF. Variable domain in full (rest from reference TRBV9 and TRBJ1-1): DSGVTQTPKHLITATGQRVTLRCSPRSGDLSVYWYQQSLDQGLQFLIQYYNGEERAKGNILERFSAQQFPDLHSELNLSSLELGDSALYFCASSVFGIEVSEAFFGQGTRLTVV.

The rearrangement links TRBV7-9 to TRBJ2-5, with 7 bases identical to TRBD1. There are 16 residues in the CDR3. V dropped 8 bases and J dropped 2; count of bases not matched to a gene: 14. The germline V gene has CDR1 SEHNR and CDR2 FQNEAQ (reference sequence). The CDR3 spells CASSNMGTDWQETQYF. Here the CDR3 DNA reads TGTGCCAGCTCTAACATGGGGACAGACTGGCAAGAGACCCAGTACTTC.